The 25 T cell receptor beta chains below all came from one sample that was sequenced in a study of T cells expressing NK-cell markers. Following a re-call of the 5' RACE reads, TCRdb has one entry per CDR3 protein and lacks DNA. The data include 250,000 to 300,000 distinct CDR3 sequences; the top ten clones carry around 0.42%. Material: blood T cells: a sorted CD56 or NKG2C T cell subset, CD4+ or CD8+ T cells, or bulk PBMC T cells (not recorded which). These receptors were collected from a man aged 18-30 years in good health.

The chain links TRBV20-1 to TRBJ2-1; the D call from TCRdb, TRBD2, cannot be confirmed without DNA. Germline CDR1 and CDR2: DFQATT and SNEGSKA (reference sequence). The CDR3 length is 15 residues. This chain's CDR3 is CSARQVGSENNEQFF.

The chain has TRBV6-5 and TRBJ2-1; TCRdb indicates TRBD2, and absent DNA this call remains unverified. This CDR3 comprises 18 residues. Germline lookup yields CDR1 MNHEY and CDR2 SVGAGI. The CDR3 sequence is CASSYRQTSGRTNNEQFF.

The CDR3 loop is CASSPTQATQYF. This chain joins TRBV18 and TRBJ2-3. CDR3 size: 12 residues. The V gene's germline CDR1 is KGHSH and CDR2 LQKENI.

The rearrangement uses TRBV10-3 and TRBJ2-1; TCRdb names TRBD2, which stays unverified in the absence of DNA. CDR1 and CDR2 (germline): ENHRY, SYGVKD. This CDR3 comprises 13 residues. CDR3 loop: CAIKSRQNNEQFF.

The J gene is TRBJ2-7, the V gene TRBV20-1; TCRdb's D call of TRBD2 is untestable without DNA. Germline V gene data show CDR1 as DFQATT and CDR2 as SNEGSKA (reference sequence). This CDR3 comprises 14 residues. The CDR3 region is CSTNSGPASYEQYF.

This chain joins TRBV10-3 and TRBJ2-3; there is no DNA to check the TCRdb D call of TRBD2. In germline, CDR1 is ENHRY, CDR2 SYGVKD. The CDR3 contains 15 residues. The CDR3 protein is CAISLTGGGTDTQYF.

The V gene is TRBV7-2, the J gene TRBJ1-2; the TCRdb D gene call, TRBD1, has no DNA to confirm it. The CDR3 runs to 16 residues. Germline CDR1 reads SGHTA; CDR2 reads FQGNSA. This CDR3 reads CASSLGQGTPIYGYTF.

This rearrangement joins TRBV12-3 or TRBV12-4 to TRBJ2-2. The CDR3 sequence is 14 residues long. The CDR3 reads CASMLESVSGELFF.

The chain couples TRBV20-1 to TRBJ2-7; absent DNA, TCRdb's TRBD2 call cannot be checked. The CDR3 is 14 residues long. Germline V lookup: CDR1 DFQATT, CDR2 SNEGSKA (reference sequence). The CDR3: CSASPSGGSYEQYF.

The CDR3 here is CSARGGLAIYNEQFF. The V and J genes are TRBV20-1 and TRBJ2-1; there is no DNA to check the TCRdb D call of TRBD2. Germline V lookup: CDR1 DFQATT, CDR2 SNEGSKA (reference sequence). The CDR3 sequence is 15 residues long.

The chain employs TRBV7-2 and TRBJ2-5. The CDR3 consists of 17 residues. In germline, CDR1 is SGHTA, CDR2 FQGNSA. This CDR3 reads CASSLARRQKYQETQYF.

CDR3 amino acids: CASSVRGSGYEQYF. V and J are TRBV2 and TRBJ2-7; TCRdb's D gene call, TRBD1, goes unchecked for lack of DNA. This CDR3 region has 14 residues. In germline, CDR1 is SNHLY, CDR2 FYNNEI.

The chain couples TRBV20-1 to TRBJ1-2; the TRBD1 assignment by TCRdb is unverifiable without DNA. CDR3 length: 12 residues. Germline lookup yields CDR1 DFQATT and CDR2 SNEGSKA (reference sequence). CDR3 in amino acids: CSAPRGGSGYTF.

The chain is built from TRBV7-2 and TRBJ2-7. Germline V gene sequence: CDR1 SGHTA, CDR2 FQGNSA. CDR3 length equals 15 residues. CDR3 in amino acids: CASSLGAKADYEQYF.

This sequence joins TRBV20-1 and TRBJ2-5; without DNA, the TCRdb call of TRBD2 cannot be checked. The CDR3 consists of 14 residues. CDR1 is DFQATT, CDR2 SNEGSKA, per germline (reference sequence). CDR3 region: CSAPLAGGPQTQYF.

CDR3: CASSPSGMGPLRRETQYF. The rearrangement uses TRBV7-6 and TRBJ2-5; the D gene TCRdb calls, TRBD2, cannot be checked with no DNA. Per germline, CDR1 SGHVS and CDR2 FNYEAQ. This CDR3 is 18 amino acids long.

V and J are TRBV2 and TRBJ1-2. Germline CDR1 reads SNHLY; CDR2 reads FYNNEI. The CDR3 sequence is 13 residues long. CDR3 residues: CASIRFLGYGYTF.

The V gene is TRBV7-8, the J gene TRBJ2-5; the TCRdb call, TRBD2, lacks DNA for checking. The CDR3 is 19 amino acids. The germline V gene encodes CDR1 SGHVS and CDR2 FQNEAQ. The CDR3 sequence: CASSLAQLAGGWYQETQYF.

V and J are TRBV27 and TRBJ2-1; TCRdb reports TRBD2, a call that lacks DNA to check it against. The CDR3 contains 16 residues. CDR1 and CDR2 from the germline V gene are MNHEY and SMNVEV (reference sequence). Here the CDR3 reads CASLPKAGTLGNEQFF.

The chain employs TRBV6-1 and TRBJ2-5; without DNA, the TCRdb call of TRBD1 cannot be checked. Germline CDR1 is MNHNS and CDR2 is SASEGT. The CDR3 is 13 amino acids. The CDR3 here is CASTTGGIETQYF.

This chain connects TRBV29-1 to TRBJ2-3. Germline V gene sequence: CDR1 SQVTM, CDR2 ANQGSEA. The CDR3 has 15 residues. The CDR3: CSGRLSSAGTDTQYF.

CDR3 amino acids: CASSLSGVIAEAFF. The chain links TRBV28 to TRBJ1-1; the TRBD1 assignment by TCRdb is unverifiable without DNA. CDR1 MDHEN and CDR2 SYDVKM come from the germline V gene. The CDR3 is made up of 14 amino acids.

The rearrangement uses TRBV9 and TRBJ1-1. Germline loops: CDR1 SGDLS, CDR2 YYNGEE. The CDR3 covers 14 residues. The CDR3 spells CASSVGDRGTEAFF.

This rearrangement joins TRBV24-1 to TRBJ1-5; TCRdb's assignment of TRBD1 cannot be checked, as there is no DNA. Germline values: CDR1 KGHDR, CDR2 SFDVKD. The length of the CDR3 is 14 residues. The CDR3 loop reads CATSDFPDSQPQHF.

CDR3 sequence: CSVHDRANEQYF. This rearrangement joins TRBV29-1 to TRBJ2-7; as DNA is missing, the TRBD1 call by TCRdb cannot be tested. The CDR3 runs 12 residues. In germline, CDR1 is SQVTM, CDR2 ANQGSEA.